This T cell receptor beta chain was observed in a study of sequential checkpoint blockade in melanoma. Study-wide context: Patients were randomized 1:1 to nivolumab-then-ipilimumab or ipilimumab-then-nivolumab first-line.

Germline values: CDR1 MNHNS, CDR2 SASEGT. J lost 5 bases, V lost 5 bases, and 9 bases had no gene match. The CDR3 loop spans 15 amino acids. The treatment denotes: randomized to nivolumab then ipilimumab (arm A) or the reverse (arm B). Live CD3+CD8+ CD19− CD56− cells were sorted from PBMCs. TCRdb's copy holds only in-frame clones and misses some; the assay was immunoSEQ multiplex PCR. The table includes around 39,000 clones, 84% detected once. The sequencing used CD8+ T cells sorted from blood (inferred from file names), collected from a patient given nivolumab and ipilimumab in sequence. The TCR sequence derives from a human donor with melanoma. This chain links TRBV6-1 with TRBJ1-2; 9 nucleotides line up with TRBD1. The CDR3 protein is CASSRTGDTFYGYTF. The CDR3 region has the DNA TGTGCCAGCAGTAGGACAGGGGACACTTTTTATGGCTACACCTTC.